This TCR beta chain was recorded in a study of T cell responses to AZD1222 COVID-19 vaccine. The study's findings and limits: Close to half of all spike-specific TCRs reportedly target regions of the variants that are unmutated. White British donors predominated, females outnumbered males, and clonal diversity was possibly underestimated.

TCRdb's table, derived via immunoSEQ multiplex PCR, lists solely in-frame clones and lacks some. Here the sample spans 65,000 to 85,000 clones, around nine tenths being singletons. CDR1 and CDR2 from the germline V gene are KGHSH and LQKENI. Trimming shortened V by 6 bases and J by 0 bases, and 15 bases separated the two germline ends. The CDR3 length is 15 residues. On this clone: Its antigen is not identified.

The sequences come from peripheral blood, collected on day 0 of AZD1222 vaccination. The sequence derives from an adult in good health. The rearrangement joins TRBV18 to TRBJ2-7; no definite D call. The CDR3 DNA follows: TGTGCCAGCTCCCCCGAAGCAGCCTACTCCTACGAGCAGTACTTC. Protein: CASSPEAAYSYEQYF.